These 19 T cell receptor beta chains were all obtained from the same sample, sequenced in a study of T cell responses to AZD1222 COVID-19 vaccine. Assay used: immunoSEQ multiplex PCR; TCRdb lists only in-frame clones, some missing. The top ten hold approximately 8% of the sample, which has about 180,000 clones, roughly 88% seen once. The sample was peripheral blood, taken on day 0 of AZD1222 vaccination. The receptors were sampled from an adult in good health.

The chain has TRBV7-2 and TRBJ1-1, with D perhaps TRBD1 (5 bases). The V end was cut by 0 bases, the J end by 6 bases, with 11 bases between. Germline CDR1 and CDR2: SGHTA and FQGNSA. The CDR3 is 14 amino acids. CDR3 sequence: CASSLASGPAEAFF. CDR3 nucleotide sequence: TGTGCCAGCAGCTTAGCATCGGGGCCGGCTGAAGCTTTCTTT.

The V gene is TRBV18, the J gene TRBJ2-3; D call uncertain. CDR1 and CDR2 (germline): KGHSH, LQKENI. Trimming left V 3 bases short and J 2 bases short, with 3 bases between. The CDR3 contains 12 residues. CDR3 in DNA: TGTGCCAGCTCACCCCCCACAGATACGCAGTATTTT. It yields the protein CASSPPTDTQYF.

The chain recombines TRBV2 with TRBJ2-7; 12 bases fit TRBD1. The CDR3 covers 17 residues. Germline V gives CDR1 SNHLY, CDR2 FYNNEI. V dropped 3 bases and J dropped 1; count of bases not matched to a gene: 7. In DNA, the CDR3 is TGTGCCAGCAGTGACGGGACAGGGGGCGTTTGGTCCTACGAGCAGTACTTC. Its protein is CASSDGTGGVWSYEQYF.

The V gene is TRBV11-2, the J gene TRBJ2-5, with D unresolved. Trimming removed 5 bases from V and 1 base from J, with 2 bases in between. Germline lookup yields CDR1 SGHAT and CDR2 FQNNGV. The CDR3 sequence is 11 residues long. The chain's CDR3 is CASSPQETQYF. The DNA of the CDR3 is TGTGCCAGCAGCCCCCAAGAGACCCAGTACTTC.

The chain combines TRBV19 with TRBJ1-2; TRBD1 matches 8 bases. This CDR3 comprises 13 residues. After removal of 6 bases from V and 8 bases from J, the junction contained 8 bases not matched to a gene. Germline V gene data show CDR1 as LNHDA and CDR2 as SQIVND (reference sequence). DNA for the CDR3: TGTGCCAGTAGGCCCCAGGGGGCGTGGGGCTACACCTTC. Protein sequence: CASRPQGAWGYTF.

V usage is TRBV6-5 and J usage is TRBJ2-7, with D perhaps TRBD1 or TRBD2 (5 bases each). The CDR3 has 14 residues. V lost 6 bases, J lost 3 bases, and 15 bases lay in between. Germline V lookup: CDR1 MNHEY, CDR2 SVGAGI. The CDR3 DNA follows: TGTGCCAGCAGGGAGGCCCCGGGACGCTACGAGCAGTACTTC. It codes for CASREAPGRYEQYF.

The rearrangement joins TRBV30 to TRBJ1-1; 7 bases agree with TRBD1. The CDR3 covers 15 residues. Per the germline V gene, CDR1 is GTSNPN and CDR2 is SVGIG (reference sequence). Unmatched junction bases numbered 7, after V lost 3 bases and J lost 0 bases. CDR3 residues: CAWRVQGTVNTEAFF. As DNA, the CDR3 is TGTGCCTGGAGAGTTCAAGGGACAGTGAACACTGAAGCTTTCTTT.

CDR3 in amino acids: CASSRTSGGAGGTDTQYF. CDR3 DNA: TGTGCCAGCAGCCGGACTAGCGGGGGGGCTGGGGGCACAGATACGCAGTATTTT. The chain carries TRBV7-2 and TRBJ2-3, with 15 bases that match TRBD2. J lost 1 base, V lost 5 bases, and 7 bases had no gene match. This CDR3 is built from 18 residues. Germline CDR1 and CDR2: SGHTA and FQGNSA.

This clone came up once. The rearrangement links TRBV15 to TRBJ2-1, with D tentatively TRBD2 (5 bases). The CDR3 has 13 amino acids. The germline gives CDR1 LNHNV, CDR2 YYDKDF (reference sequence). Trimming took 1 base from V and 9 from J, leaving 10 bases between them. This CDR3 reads CATSRVRDGEQFF. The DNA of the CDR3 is TGTGCCACCAGCAGAGTACGGGATGGTGAGCAGTTCTTC.

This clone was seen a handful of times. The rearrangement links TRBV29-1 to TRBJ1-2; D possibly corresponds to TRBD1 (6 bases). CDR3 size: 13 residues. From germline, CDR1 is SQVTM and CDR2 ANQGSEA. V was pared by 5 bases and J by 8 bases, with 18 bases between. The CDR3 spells CSVKFRGVGGYTF. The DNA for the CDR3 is TGCAGCGTTAAGTTCAGGGGTGTAGGGGGCTACACCTTC.

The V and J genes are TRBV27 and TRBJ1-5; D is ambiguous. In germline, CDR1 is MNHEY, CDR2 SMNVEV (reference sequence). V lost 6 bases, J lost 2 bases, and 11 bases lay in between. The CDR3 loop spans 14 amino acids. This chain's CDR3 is CASSLNRGNQPQHF. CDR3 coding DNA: TGTGCCAGCAGCCTAAATCGGGGCAATCAGCCCCAGCATTTT.

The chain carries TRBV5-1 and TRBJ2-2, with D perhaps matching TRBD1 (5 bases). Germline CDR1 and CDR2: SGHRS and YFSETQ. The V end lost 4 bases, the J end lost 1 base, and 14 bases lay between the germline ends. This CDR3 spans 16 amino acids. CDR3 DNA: TGCGCCAGCAGCAAGCAGGGCCTCCTGAACACCGGGGAGCTGTTTTTT. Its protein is CASSKQGLLNTGELFF.

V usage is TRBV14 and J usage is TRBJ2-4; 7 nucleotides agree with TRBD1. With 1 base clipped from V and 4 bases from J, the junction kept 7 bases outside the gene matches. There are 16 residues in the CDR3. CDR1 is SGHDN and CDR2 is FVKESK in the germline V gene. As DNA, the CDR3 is TGTGCCAGCAGCCAAGCCCCCGGGACAGCTAAAAACATTCAGTACTTC. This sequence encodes CASSQAPGTAKNIQYF. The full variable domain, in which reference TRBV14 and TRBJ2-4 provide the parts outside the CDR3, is EAGVTQFPSHSVIEKGQTVTLRCDPISGHDNLYWYRRVMGKEIKFLLHFVKESKQDESGMPNNRFLAERTGGTYSTLKVQPAELEDSGVYFCASSQAPGTAKNIQYFGAGTRLSVL.

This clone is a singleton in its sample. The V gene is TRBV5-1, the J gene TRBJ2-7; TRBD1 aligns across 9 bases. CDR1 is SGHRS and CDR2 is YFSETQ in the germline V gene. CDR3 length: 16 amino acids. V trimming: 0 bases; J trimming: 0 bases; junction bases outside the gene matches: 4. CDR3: CASSLGTGARSYEQYF. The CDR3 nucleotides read TGCGCCAGCAGCTTGGGGACAGGGGCCCGCTCCTACGAGCAGTACTTC. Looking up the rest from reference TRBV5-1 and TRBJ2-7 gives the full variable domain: KAGVTQTPRYLIKTRGQQVTLSCSPISGHRSVSWYQQTPGQGLQFLFEYFSETQRNKGNFPGRFSGRQFSNSRSEMNVSTLELGDSALYLCASSLGTGARSYEQYFGPGTRLTVT.

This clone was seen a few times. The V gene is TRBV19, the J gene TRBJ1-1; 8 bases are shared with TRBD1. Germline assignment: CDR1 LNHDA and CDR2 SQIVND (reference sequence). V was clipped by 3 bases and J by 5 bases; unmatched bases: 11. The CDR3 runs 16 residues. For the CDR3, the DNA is TGTGCCAGTAGTATGGGATTACAGGGGGTTTGGACTGAAGCTTTCTTT. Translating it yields CASSMGLQGVWTEAFF.

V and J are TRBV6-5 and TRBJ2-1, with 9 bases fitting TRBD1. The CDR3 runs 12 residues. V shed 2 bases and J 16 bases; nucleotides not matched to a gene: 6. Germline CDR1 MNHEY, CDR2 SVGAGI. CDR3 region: CASSYRDRAQFF. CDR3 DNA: TGTGCCAGCAGTTACCGGGACAGGGCCCAATTCTTC.

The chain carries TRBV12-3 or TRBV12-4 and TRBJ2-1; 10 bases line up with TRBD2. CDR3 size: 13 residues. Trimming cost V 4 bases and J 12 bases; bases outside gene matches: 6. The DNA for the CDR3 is TGTGCCAGCAGTTATAGCGGGGGGCCGTTGCAGTTCTTC. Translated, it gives CASSYSGGPLQFF.

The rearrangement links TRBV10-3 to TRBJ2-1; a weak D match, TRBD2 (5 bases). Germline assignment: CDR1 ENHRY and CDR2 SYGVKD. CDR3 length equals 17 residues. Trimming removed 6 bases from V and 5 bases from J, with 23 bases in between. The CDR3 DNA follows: TGTGCCATCAGGGGCCGGGGTTCGCAAAAACTGGACAATGAGCAGTTCTTC. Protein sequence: CAIRGRGSQKLDNEQFF.

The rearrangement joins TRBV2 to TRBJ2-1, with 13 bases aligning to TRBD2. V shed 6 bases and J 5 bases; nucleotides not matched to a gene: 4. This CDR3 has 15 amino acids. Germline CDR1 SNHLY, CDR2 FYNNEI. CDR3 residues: CASSRLAGGHNEQFF. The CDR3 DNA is TGTGCCAGCAGCCGACTAGCGGGGGGCCACAATGAGCAGTTCTTC.